This TCR beta chain came from a study of blood T cell repertoires in COVID-19. About the research overall: Whether acute or convalescent, the COVID-19 samples came from the United States, Italy and Spain.

Participant ages covered roughly 18 to 89 years across around 25 US areas. The study counted Cohort 3 donors as recovered given two negative PCRs, clearance, or symptom resolution. Germline V CDR1 and CDR2: GTSNPN, SVGIG (reference sequence). This CDR3 is built from 13 residues. V was pared by 0 bases and J by 8 bases, with 13 bases between. Profiling relied on immunoSEQ multiplex PCR, and the TCRdb table lists in-frame clones only, not all of them. Counted here are about 220,000 clones, 82% occurring once; the ten biggest clones make up more than 3%. The gene calls are TRBV30 and TRBJ1-2; D is perhaps TRBD1 (6 bases). This receptor was obtained from a woman in her fifties or sixties who had recovered from COVID-19. The sample taken for sequencing was PBMCs or T cells enriched from blood (not recorded which). CDR3 amino acids: CAWSVQGGVGYTF. The CDR3 nucleotides read TGTGCCTGGAGTGTACAAGGGGGAGTCGGCTACACCTTC.